The T cell receptor (beta chain) under discussion was sequenced for a study of T cells after yellow fever vaccination. Study in general: Where fractions had low cell numbers, libraries were prepared from them with the SMART-Seq v4 Ultra Low Input RNA kit.

This clonotype came up once. Its matching antigen is unknown. Notes on the study in general: Re-detected after boosting: most primary clones, almost 98% of CD4 and about 89% of CD8. Overall, a small share of clonotypes was seen in both CD4 and CD8 compartments.

The V gene lost 3 bases and the J gene lost 0 bases, with 11 bases spanning the gap. The CDR3 totals 15 residues. Germline V CDR1 and CDR2: KGHSH, LQKENI. A process of 5'RACE template switching, which added a universal primer site and UMIs, was used to make TCR cDNA. MiXCR, applied by TCRdb to the 5' RACE reads, yields one record per CDR3 protein. The sample includes 620,000 or so distinct CDR3 sequences, roughly a sixth of them seen just once. This receptor was obtained from a young man who received the YFV17D yellow fever vaccine. The source was PBMCs, collected 4 to 5 days after the first yellow fever vaccination. This chain connects TRBV18 to TRBJ1-1, with D possibly matching TRBD1 (5 bases). CDR3 sequence (DNA): TGTGCCAGCTCACCCCCAGGGAGGTTGAACACTGAAGCTTTCTTT. This translates into CASSPPGRLNTEAFF.